The text below deals with one T cell receptor (beta chain). The protocol was immunoSEQ multiplex PCR, while the TCRdb copy is restricted to in-frame clones and leaves out a portion. Of tens of thousands of clones listed, 83% are singletons. The data stem from a study of OX40 agonist ivuxolimab in advanced cancers. Study-level background: Eligibility admitted prior anti-PD-1, anti-PD-L1 or anti-CTLA-4 therapy; around 42% had some.

CDR1 is SGHRS and CDR2 is YFSETQ in the germline V gene. The germline V and J ends were trimmed by 0 bases and 0 bases, with 10 bases remaining between them. The CDR3 sequence is 15 residues long. Blood draws occurred at baseline, cycle 4 day 1, and cycle 7 day 1. The chain combines TRBV5-1 with TRBJ2-7; D is possibly TRBD2 (6 bases). The receptor was isolated from an adult with an advanced solid tumor such as melanoma, head and neck, liver or kidney cancer. Source: CD4+ or CD8+ T cells sorted from blood, taken in a trial of the OX40 agonist ivuxolimab. The CDR3, as DNA: TGCGCCAGCAGCTTGGTCGGGGGAAGCTCCTACGAGCAGTACTTC. Translated: CASSLVGGSSYEQYF.